These 5 T cell receptor beta chains were sequenced from one sample in a study of shared clonotypes between healthy human individuals. Generated by immunoSEQ multiplex PCR, the TCRdb table keeps only in-frame clones and is missing some. The sample has about 980,000 clones, 70% to 85% seen once. Input material: memory CD4+ T cells sorted from blood. Subset reported: CD45RA-negative fraction. Receptors originate from a man between 18 and 29 years old in good health.

The chain has TRBV7-9 and TRBJ1-5; the D gene is possibly TRBD1 (6 bases). This CDR3 has 15 amino acids. The V end was cut by 1 base, the J end by 5 bases, with 12 bases between. Germline V lookup: CDR1 SEHNR, CDR2 FQNEAQ (reference sequence). CDR3 DNA sequence: TGTGCCAGCAGCTTAGTAGGGCAGGGGTATCAGCCCCAGCATTTT. It is translated as CASSLVGQGYQPQHF.

This sequence joins TRBV2 and TRBJ2-7, with 8 bases lining up with TRBD2. The germline CDR1 and CDR2 sequences are SNHLY and FYNNEI. V gave up 6 bases and J gave up 0 bases; unmatched junction bases: 4. The CDR3 has 14 residues. The CDR3, as DNA: TGTGCCAGCAGACTAGCGGCCTCCTCCTACGAGCAGTACTTC. It yields the protein CASRLAASSYEQYF.

J is TRBJ1-1 and V is TRBV9, with no clear D. Germline V gives CDR1 SGDLS, CDR2 YYNGEE. CDR3 length: 11 amino acids. V was cut by 4 bases and J by 8 bases, with 9 bases left in between. The CDR3 spells CASSPEGEAFF. The CDR3 DNA sequence: TGTGCCAGCAGCCCCGAAGGGGAAGCTTTCTTT.

The chain joins TRBV5-1 to TRBJ2-3; possible D gene TRBD1, 6 bases. Germline CDR1 SGHRS, CDR2 YFSETQ. This CDR3 comprises 14 residues. V was clipped by 4 bases and J by 4 bases, with 13 bases between them. The CDR3 sequence is CASSPGQRADTQYF. The DNA for the CDR3 is TGCGCCAGCAGCCCAGGACAGAGAGCAGATACGCAGTATTTT.

This sequence joins TRBV9 and TRBJ2-7; TRBD1 or TRBD2 may be the D gene (5 bases each). Looked up from germline, CDR1 is SGDLS and CDR2 is YYNGEE. The V and J ends lost 4 bases and 6 bases respectively, with 17 bases between them. This CDR3 is built from 14 residues. The CDR3 is CASSPGLGVGEQYF. CDR3 sequence (DNA): TGTGCCAGCAGCCCGGGGCTAGGGGTGGGCGAGCAGTACTTC.